These 32 T cell receptor beta chains came from one sample sequenced in a study of blood T cells in healthy people across ages. Using a J-beta primer mix together with a sample-barcoded 5' primer, a second PCR was run for about 6 to 12 cycles. TCRdb recomputed calls from the 5' RACE reads with MiXCR, one row per CDR3 protein. The table has 800,000 or so distinct CDR3 sequences, less than 60% seen once. The sequenced material came from blood. These receptors were collected from an older man in good health.

The chain employs TRBV29-1 and TRBJ2-5; D is unresolved. The DNA end is a closer match to TRBJ2-7, so the J assignment may be wrong. Germline CDR1 and CDR2: SQVTM and ANQGSEA. The length of the CDR3 is 13 residues. CDR3 sequence reads: CSVLVGPTPEQYF. The CDR3 DNA reads TGCAGCGTGTTGGTGGGCCCCACACCCGAGCAGTACTTC.

The rearrangement links TRBV10-3 to TRBJ2-3; 9 bases align to TRBD2. Germline V gene data show CDR1 as ENHRY and CDR2 as SYGVKD. CDR3 length: 18 amino acids. Trimming took 1 base from V and 5 from J; bases not matched to a gene: 13. The CDR3 is CAISELAGVGGVKDTQYF. The CDR3 bases are TGTGCCATCAGTGAGTTAGCGGGAGTTGGTGGAGTCAAAGATACGCAGTATTTT.

This clonotype turned up a few times. The rearrangement joins TRBV5-8 to TRBJ2-6, with D unresolved. CDR3 length: 17 residues. Germline CDR1 and CDR2: SGHTS and YDEGEE. V was trimmed by 1 base and J by 0 bases, leaving 11 bases between them. CDR3 nucleotide sequence: TGTGCCAGCAGCTTGATCAGGATCCCCTCTGGGGCCAACGTCCTGACTTTC. Encoded protein: CASSLIRIPSGANVLTF.

The V call is TRBV7-3, the J call TRBJ2-7; 7 bases are a match to TRBD1. The J call is in doubt because the DNA end fits TRBJ2-5 better. This CDR3 comprises 13 residues. Per germline, CDR1 SGHTA and CDR2 FQGTGA. The CDR3 bases are TGTGCCAGCAGCAACCGACAGGGAGAGACCCAGTACTTC. It translates to CASSNRQGETQYF.

This chain connects TRBV29-1 to TRBJ1-4; D remains unclear. CDR1 and CDR2 from the germline V gene are SQVTM and ANQGSEA. CDR3 length equals 13 residues. The V gene lost 8 bases and the J gene lost 4 bases, with 14 bases spanning the gap. CDR3 DNA: TGCAGCATCAGATCGGCGGGTAATGAAAAACTGTTTTTT. Translating gives CSIRSAGNEKLFF.

V is TRBV4-3 and J is TRBJ2-4; 8 positions match TRBD1. The end of the DNA aligns better with TRBJ2-7, so the J call may be wrong. CDR3 length equals 16 residues. Germline V gene sequence: CDR1 LGHNA, CDR2 YSLEER. This CDR3 reads CASSQAAGGQAYEQYF. DNA for the CDR3: TGCGCCAGCAGCCAAGCCGCCGGGGGACAGGCCTACGAGCAGTACTTC.

This clonotype was found many times. This chain joins TRBV20-1 and TRBJ2-7; 7 nucleotides match TRBD2. Trimming at V came to 3 bases and at J to 2 bases, leaving 4 bases not matched to a gene. Per the germline V gene, CDR1 is DFQATT and CDR2 is SNEGSKA (reference sequence). The CDR3 contains 13 residues. The CDR3 loop is CSASSSGAYEQYF. In DNA form, the CDR3 reads TGCAGTGCTAGTAGCAGCGGGGCCTACGAGCAGTACTTC.

The chain couples TRBV3-1 to TRBJ2-3; 9 bases fit TRBD2. Per germline, CDR1 LGHDT and CDR2 YNNKEL (reference sequence). Trimming took 0 bases from V and 1 from J; bases not matched to a gene: 14. The CDR3 runs to 20 residues. In DNA, the CDR3 is TGTGCCAGCAGCCAAGAAGCGATAGCGGGGGACCGTGGAGGCACAGATACGCAGTATTTT. As protein: CASSQEAIAGDRGGTDTQYF.

About this clonotype: One end of the junction does not line up with germline, which may come from a read error. V gene TRBV20-1 combines with J gene TRBJ2-7; either TRBD1 or TRBD2 may supply D (5 bases each). Per the germline V gene, CDR1 is DFQATT and CDR2 is SNEGSKA (reference sequence). The CDR3 covers 16 residues. The CDR3 region has the DNA TGCAGTGCTAGAGATTTTAGGGGACCAAGCTCCGACGAGCAGTACTTC. It specifies CSARDFRGPSSDEQYF.

Concerning this clonotype: At one boundary the junction diverges from the germline segment, which might be a read error. The chain is built from TRBV12-3 or TRBV12-4 and TRBJ2-7; TRBD2 agrees at 9 bases. The J call may be mistaken, given a closer DNA end match to TRBJ2-5. The CDR3 loop spans 16 amino acids. For the CDR3, the DNA is TGCGCCAGCAGTTTTGGGACTAGCCCCGAGGGAGCGACCCAGTACTTC. Translating gives CASSFGTSPEGATQYF.

The rearrangement joins TRBV6-2 or TRBV6-3 to TRBJ2-5; D is unresolved. The CDR3 consists of 17 residues. Trimming shortened V by 5 bases and J by 2 bases, and 21 bases separated the two germline ends. Germline V CDR1 and CDR2: MNHEY, SVGEGT. For the CDR3, the DNA is TGTGCCAGCAGTCTAAGGCCCCTTCGAAGGGAACAAGAGACCCAGTACTTC. This gives the protein CASSLRPLRREQETQYF.

The gene calls are TRBV9 and TRBJ2-3; TRBD1 matches 8 bases. CDR1 and CDR2 from the germline V gene are SGDLS and YYNGEE. The trim removed 4 bases at V and 10 bases at J, leaving 14 bases unmatched. The CDR3 loop spans 15 amino acids. CDR3 sequence reads: CASSPLGQGAWAQYF. CDR3 DNA sequence: TGTGCCAGCAGCCCCCTAGGGCAGGGGGCATGGGCGCAGTATTTT.

The chain combines TRBV2 with TRBJ1-2; 7 nucleotides line up with TRBD1. CDR3 length: 14 residues. Germline assignment: CDR1 SNHLY and CDR2 FYNNEI. V shed 5 bases, J shed 5 bases, and the junction held 8 bases outside the gene matches. CDR3 sequence (DNA): TGTGCCAGCAGTCTGCAGACAGGGTCATATGGCTACACCTTC. Its protein product is CASSLQTGSYGYTF.

J is TRBJ2-3 and V is TRBV4-2; 7 bases agree with TRBD2. Trimming took 2 bases from V and 12 from J; bases not matched to a gene: 11. Per germline, CDR1 LGHNA and CDR2 YNFKEQ. The CDR3 extends over 14 amino acids. In nucleotides, the CDR3 is TGTGCCAGCAGCCAAACCAGGACTAGTTCCACCCAGTATTTT. It codes for CASSQTRTSSTQYF.

About this clonotype itself: A junction boundary mismatches the germline segment, possibly from a read error. The chain recombines TRBV20-1 with TRBJ2-1; 15 bases align to TRBD2. Germline assignment: CDR1 DFQATT and CDR2 SNEGSKA (reference sequence). The CDR3 covers 16 residues. The CDR3 nucleotides are TGCAGTGCTCGGACTAGCGGGAGGGCGGGGAACAATGAACAGTTCTTC. Protein: CSARTSGRAGNNEQFF.

This chain links TRBV11-2 with TRBJ2-1; possible D gene TRBD2, 5 bases. Trimming stripped 7 bases from V and 10 bases from J, with 26 bases between. Germline V gene sequence: CDR1 SGHAT, CDR2 FQNNGV. This CDR3 comprises 16 residues. The CDR3 loop is CASNPEGSLWGEEQFF. The CDR3 nucleotides are TGTGCCAGCAACCCCGAAGGAAGTCTTTGGGGAGAAGAGCAGTTCTTC.

In this sample, this clonotype turned up a few times. CDR3 region: CASSSRDPGYNEQFF. CDR3 sequence (DNA): TGCGCCAGCAGCTCCCGGGACCCGGGTTACAATGAGCAGTTCTTC. V gene TRBV5-1 combines with J gene TRBJ2-1; D possibly uses TRBD1 or TRBD2 (5 bases each). The V end lost 3 bases, the J end lost 4 bases, and 14 bases lay between the germline ends. Per germline, CDR1 SGHRS and CDR2 YFSETQ. This CDR3 is 15 amino acids long.

The chain is built from TRBV25-1 and TRBJ2-1, with 8 bases aligning to TRBD1. Germline loops: CDR1 MGHDK, CDR2 SYGVNS. This CDR3 comprises 15 residues. V lost 2 bases and J lost 6; bases outside the gene matches: 6. CDR3 residues: CASSEIQGGANEQFF. CDR3 sequence (DNA): TGTGCCAGCAGTGAAATACAGGGGGGTGCCAATGAGCAGTTCTTC.

This clonotype was seen more than once but under ten times. This chain links TRBV20-1 with TRBJ1-1; no clear D. The CDR3 is made up of 15 amino acids. Trimming took 0 bases from V and 6 from J, leaving 17 bases between them. Germline loops: CDR1 DFQATT, CDR2 SNEGSKA (reference sequence). Here the CDR3 reads CSARDPGRLKAEAFF. CDR3 nucleotides: TGCAGTGCTAGAGATCCGGGCAGACTGAAGGCTGAAGCTTTCTTT.

The chain combines TRBV20-1 with TRBJ2-3; 13 bases agree with TRBD2. This CDR3 is built from 13 residues. J lost 6 bases, V lost 6 bases, and 3 bases had no gene match. Germline V gene sequence: CDR1 DFQATT, CDR2 SNEGSKA (reference sequence). CDR3: CSAGLAGVDTQYF. In DNA form, the CDR3 reads TGCAGTGCCGGACTAGCGGGGGTTGATACGCAGTATTTT.

The table lists this clonotype with a count of one. The chain recombines TRBV20-1 with TRBJ1-5; 10 bases align to TRBD1. The germline gives CDR1 DFQATT, CDR2 SNEGSKA (reference sequence). J lost 0 bases, V lost 6 bases, and 11 bases had no gene match. CDR3 size: 17 residues. CDR3 nucleotide sequence: TGCAGTGCCAGTCCGGGACAGGGGTCATATAGCAATCAGCCCCAGCATTTT. This sequence encodes CSASPGQGSYSNQPQHF.

V usage is TRBV10-3 and J usage is TRBJ2-1; unclear D gene. Germline V gene lookup returns CDR1 ENHRY and CDR2 SYGVKD. Trimming left V 3 bases short and J 10 bases short, with 16 bases between. The CDR3 loop spans 14 amino acids. In nucleotides, the CDR3 is TGTGCCATCAGTGATACCACAGAACCCTACGAGCAGTTCTTC. This codes for CAISDTTEPYEQFF.

This clonotype was detected only once. Given a much more abundant clone one base away, this may be a read error. The chain has TRBV11-3 and TRBJ2-1, with D possibly being TRBD2 (8 bases). The V end was cut by 0 bases, the J end by 8 bases, with 26 bases between. CDR3 length: 19 residues. CDR1 and CDR2 from the germline V gene are SGHNT and YENEEA. The CDR3: CASSLDGDRVSGSGYEQFF. In nucleotides, the CDR3 is TGTGCCAGCAGCTTAGATGGTGACAGGGTAAGCGGGAGTGGGTATGAGCAGTTCTTC.

The chain is built from TRBV7-7 and TRBJ2-2, with D perhaps matching TRBD2 (6 bases). Germline V gene data show CDR1 as SSHAT and CDR2 as FNYEAQ (reference sequence). The CDR3 extends over 13 amino acids. The CDR3: CATGGPNTGELFF. CDR3 in DNA: TGTGCTACCGGGGGACCTAACACCGGGGAGCTGTTTTTT.

This clonotype was observed a few times. The chain recombines TRBV29-1 with TRBJ2-1; 12 bases are a match to TRBD2. Germline V gives CDR1 SQVTM, CDR2 ANQGSEA. The CDR3 is 13 amino acids. V was pared by 7 bases and J by 9 bases, with 7 bases of the junction left unmatched. The CDR3: CSGLAGVWGEQFF. CDR3 nucleotides: TGCAGCGGACTAGCGGGAGTTTGGGGTGAGCAGTTCTTC.

This sequence joins TRBV6-2 or TRBV6-3 and TRBJ2-7; 9 bases are shared with TRBD2. The germline V gene has CDR1 MNHEY and CDR2 SVGEGT. The J segment lost 4 bases and the V segment lost 0 bases, leaving 7 bases of the junction unmatched. This CDR3 spans 16 amino acids. This chain's CDR3 is CASSYSRPSGDYEQYF. The CDR3 DNA is TGTGCCAGCAGTTACTCGAGGCCTAGCGGGGATTACGAGCAGTACTTC.

Ten or more counts support this clonotype. The chain combines TRBV7-3 with TRBJ2-3; tentative D call: TRBD2 (5 bases). This CDR3 is 15 amino acids long. Trimming cost V 5 bases and J 5 bases, with 17 bases left between them. Germline V CDR1 and CDR2: SGHTA, FQGTGA. The CDR3 here is CASSASGLFEDTQYF. The CDR3 nucleotides are TGTGCCAGCAGCGCCTCAGGACTGTTTGAAGATACGCAGTATTTT. Variable domain in full (rest from reference TRBV7-3 and TRBJ2-3): GAGVSQTPSNKVTEKGKYVELRCDPISGHTALYWYRQSLGQGPEFLIYFQGTGAADDSGLPNDRFFAVRPEGSVSTLKIQRTERGDSAVYLCASSASGLFEDTQYFGPGTRLTVL.

The table lists this clonotype with a few counts. The chain carries TRBV29-1 and TRBJ1-1, with 9 bases aligning to TRBD1. Germline V gene sequence: CDR1 SQVTM, CDR2 ANQGSEA. The CDR3 consists of 14 residues. Trimming removed 6 bases from V and 5 bases from J; junction bases left unmatched: 10. As DNA, the CDR3 is TGCAGCGTGACTGGGACAGGGTCGGGAACTGAAGCTTTCTTT. It translates to CSVTGTGSGTEAFF.

This clonotype was recorded a few times. The rearrangement uses TRBV3-1 and TRBJ2-7; TRBD2 agrees at 10 bases. The CDR3 is made up of 15 amino acids. The germline V gene encodes CDR1 LGHDT and CDR2 YNNKEL (reference sequence). V lost 1 base and J lost 2; bases outside the gene matches: 2. CDR3 sequence reads: CASSQGTSGAYEQYF. The CDR3 DNA is TGTGCCAGCAGCCAAGGGACTAGCGGAGCCTACGAGCAGTACTTC.

The V call is TRBV7-3, the J call TRBJ2-1, with 7 bases matching TRBD2. Germline CDR1 SGHTA, CDR2 FQGTGA. V was pared by 1 base and J by 12 bases, with 6 bases of the junction left unmatched. The CDR3 sequence is 13 residues long. CDR3 loop: CASSLMAGDGQFF. CDR3 sequence (DNA): TGTGCCAGCAGCTTAATGGCGGGAGATGGGCAGTTCTTC.

There are a few counts of this clonotype. The V call is TRBV12-3 or TRBV12-4, the J call TRBJ1-6; D is ambiguous. Between the trimmed V and J ends, which lost 1 base and 7 bases, there was a span of 11 bases. The CDR3 sequence is 15 residues long. The CDR3 coding sequence is TGTGCCAGCAGTTTAGGACCTTGGGAGAATTCACCCCTCCACTTT. Encoded protein: CASSLGPWENSPLHF.

V usage is TRBV20-1 and J usage is TRBJ2-1; 9 bases match TRBD1. The CDR3 consists of 17 residues. The germline CDR1 and CDR2 sequences are DFQATT and SNEGSKA (reference sequence). V was pared by 2 bases and J by 7 bases, with 15 bases of the junction left unmatched. CDR3 loop: CSARSRTGALERNEQFF. The CDR3 DNA sequence: TGCAGTGCTAGATCGCGGACAGGGGCATTAGAGAGAAATGAGCAGTTCTTC.